The rows below give T cell receptor beta chains drawn from one sample of a study of T cell repertoires in cytomegalovirus infection. The antigens of these receptors remain unknown. TCRdb fed the reads into MiXCR, producing one record per CDR3 protein. The sample shows 750,000 to 900,000 distinct CDR3 sequences, 25% to 35% of them seen only once. The sample was cultured CD8+ T cells from PBMCs, taken from culture after CMV antigen stimulation. These TCRs come from a human donor in good health (CMV status not recorded). Some clones in this sample may be carry-over from other donors' samples. The CDR3 runs from the conserved cysteine through the conserved F or W. Each record gives: D gene, clone size, V gene, J gene, CDR3 DNA, CDR3 protein. A D gene is named only where the DNA matches it firmly. Expanded clones are given a class, and other clones once, few, many or no size at all.

D: -; size: many; V: TRBV7-3; J: TRBJ2-2; DNA: TGTGCCAGCAGCCCCTCCATGGACCAGCGGTTTCCCGGGGAGCTGTTTTTT; CDR3: CASSPSMDQRFPGELFF
D: -; size: -; V: TRBV13; J: TRBJ2-5; DNA: TGTGCCAGTCTACAGGGAGGAGGAGAGACCCAGTACTTC; CDR3: CASLQGGGETQYF
D: TRBD2; size: -; V: TRBV24-1; J: TRBJ2-1; DNA: TGTGCCACCAGTCCCCGGGGGACTAGAACCAATGAGCAGTTCTTC; CDR3: CATSPRGTRTNEQFF
D: TRBD2; size: -; V: TRBV4-1; J: TRBJ2-1; DNA: TGCGCCAGCAGCCAGAAACTAGCGTATGAGCAGTTCTTC; CDR3: CASSQKLAYEQFF
D: -; size: few; V: TRBV4-1; J: TRBJ2-7; DNA: TGCGCCAGCAGCCAAGAGAACAGAGTTGGTTACGAGCAGTACTTC; CDR3: CASSQENRVGYEQYF
D: -; size: many; V: TRBV7-2; J: TRBJ2-1; DNA: TGTGCCAGCAGCTTAGCGGTAGAATCGGAGCAGTTCTTC; CDR3: CASSLAVESEQFF
D: -; size: few; V: TRBV19; J: TRBJ2-2; DNA: TGTGCCAGTACTGGCAGGGGTAAGGCGAACACCGGGGAGCTGTTTTTT; CDR3: CASTGRGKANTGELFF
D: -; size: -; V: TRBV12-3/TRBV12-4; J: TRBJ1-2; DNA: TGTGCCAGCAGTCCGGGGCTCTTTAACTATGGCTACACCTTC; CDR3: CASSPGLFNYGYTF
D: -; size: few; V: TRBV6-5; J: TRBJ1-5; DNA: TGTGCCAGCAGTTACTCCTCTGAATTTCTTTTATCTGGCAATCAGCCCCAGCATTTT; CDR3: CASSYSSEFLLSGNQPQHF
D: -; size: few; V: TRBV4-1; J: TRBJ1-5; DNA: TGCGCCAGCAGCCAAGTCGAGGGGCCTCAGCCCCAGCATTTT; CDR3: CASSQVEGPQPQHF
D: -; size: -; V: TRBV6-1; J: TRBJ2-3; DNA: TGTGCCAGCAGGCCTCTCCTCCTAGGGCCTTTTGGAGATACGCAGTATTTT; CDR3: CASRPLLLGPFGDTQYF
D: TRBD2; size: -; V: TRBV4-1; J: TRBJ2-3; DNA: TGCGCCAGCAGCCAAGATCCCCTAGCGGGAATGAGTACAGATACGCAGTATTTT; CDR3: CASSQDPLAGMSTDTQYF
D: TRBD1; size: few; V: TRBV27; J: TRBJ2-2; DNA: TGTGCCAGCAGTCCCCGGACAGGGGCCAACACCGGGGAGCTGTTTTTT; CDR3: CASSPRTGANTGELFF
D: -; size: -; V: TRBV20-1; J: TRBJ1-1; DNA: TGCAGTGCTAGAGATCAGGTCCCGGGGACTGAAGCTTTCTTT; CDR3: CSARDQVPGTEAFF
D: -; size: few; V: TRBV7-9; J: TRBJ2-6; DNA: TGTGCCAGCAGCCCGTTTAATGGTCCTGGGGCCAACGTCCTGACTTTC; CDR3: CASSPFNGPGANVLTF
D: TRBD1; size: few; V: TRBV7-6; J: TRBJ2-7; DNA: TGTGCCAGCAGCGGTACCAGGGGGCTCGACGAGCAGTACTTC; CDR3: CASSGTRGLDEQYF
D: -; size: -; V: TRBV10-3; J: TRBJ1-4; DNA: TGTGCCATCAGTGTTGACTCCGCCAAACTGTTTTTT; CDR3: CAISVDSAKLFF
D: -; size: -; V: TRBV27; J: TRBJ1-5; DNA: TGTGCCAGCAGTTTATTTGATGGGGATCAGCCCCAGCATTTT; CDR3: CASSLFDGDQPQHF
D: -; size: many; V: TRBV6-2/TRBV6-3; J: TRBJ1-5; DNA: TGTGCCAGCAGCCAGGGCCTGGGTGGCCATAGCAATCAGCCCCAGCATTTT; CDR3: CASSQGLGGHSNQPQHF
D: TRBD1; size: -; V: TRBV19; J: TRBJ1-1; DNA: TGTGCCAGTAGTAGGGGACAGGGGTACACTGAAGCTTTCTTT; CDR3: CASSRGQGYTEAFF
D: -; size: -; V: TRBV7-4; J: TRBJ2-5; DNA: TGTGCCAGCAGCTTAAAGCGGGACAGGCTACTTAGCGGGGGAATGGAGACCCAGTACTTC; CDR3: CASSLKRDRLLSGGMETQYF
D: -; size: few; V: TRBV6-2/TRBV6-3; J: TRBJ2-5; DNA: TGTGCCAGCAGTTACGCCACGCGGACTCAAGAGACCCAGTACTTC; CDR3: CASSYATRTQETQYF
D: -; size: -; V: TRBV20-1; J: TRBJ2-1; DNA: TGCAGTGCTAGGGTGGGGGTCCCGAGCTCCTACAATGAGCAGTTCTTC; CDR3: CSARVGVPSSYNEQFF
D: -; size: -; V: TRBV6-2/TRBV6-3; J: TRBJ1-1; DNA: TGTGCCAGCAGTTACTCGAAGGGCTTGAGCACTGAAGCTTTCTTT; CDR3: CASSYSKGLSTEAFF
D: TRBD1; size: few; V: TRBV23-1; J: TRBJ1-5; DNA: TGCGCCAGCAGTCTCGGACAGGGGTGTCAGCCCCAGCATTTT; CDR3: CASSLGQGCQPQHF
D: TRBD1; size: -; V: TRBV19; J: TRBJ2-5; DNA: TGTGCCAGTAGTATTCTGGCAGGGGGTGGAGAGACCCAGTACTTC; CDR3: CASSILAGGGETQYF
D: -; size: few; V: TRBV7-9; J: TRBJ2-2; DNA: TGTGCCCTCACCCGGGGCGGGGACGACACCGGGGAGCTGTTTTTT; CDR3: CALTRGGDDTGELFF
D: -; size: -; V: TRBV7-2; J: TRBJ2-2; DNA: TGTGCCAGCAGCTTGACTAGTCAGACCGGGGAGCTGTTTTTT; CDR3: CASSLTSQTGELFF
D: TRBD1; size: many; V: TRBV7-9; J: TRBJ1-1; DNA: TGTGCCAGCAGCTTACCCCCCCAGGGGGTAGAGACTGAAGCTTTCTTT; CDR3: CASSLPPQGVETEAFF